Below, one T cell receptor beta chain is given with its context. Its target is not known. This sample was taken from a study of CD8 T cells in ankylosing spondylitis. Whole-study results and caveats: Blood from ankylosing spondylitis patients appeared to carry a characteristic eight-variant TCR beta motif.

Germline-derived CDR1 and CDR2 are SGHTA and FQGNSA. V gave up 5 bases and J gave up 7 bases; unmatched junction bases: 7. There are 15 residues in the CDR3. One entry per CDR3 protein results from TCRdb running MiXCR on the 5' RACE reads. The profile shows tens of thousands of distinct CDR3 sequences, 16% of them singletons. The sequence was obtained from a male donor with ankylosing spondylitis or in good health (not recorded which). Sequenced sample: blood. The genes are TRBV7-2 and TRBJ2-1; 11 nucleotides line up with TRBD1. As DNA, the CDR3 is TGTGCCAGCAGCCCCCCGGGACAGGGGGGAAATGAGCAGTTCTTC. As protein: CASSPPGQGGNEQFF.